A selection of T cell receptor beta chains follows, all from one sample in a study of T cell clones after liver transplantation. Sequencing was performed with immunoSEQ multiplex PCR; in TCRdb, only in-frame clones are kept and a portion is missing. The sample shows fewer than 20,000 clones, 80% to 90% of them seen only once. The sequencing used CD8+ T cells from blood, collected about 46 months after liver transplant. These receptors all stem from a human patient who received a liver transplant. Some of the T cells might come from the graft donor. CDR3s include the opening cysteine and the closing phenylalanine or tryptophan. A D gene is named only where the DNA matches it firmly. Not every row has a clone size; where given, it reads once, few, many or a size class.

size: NA; D: NA; V: TRBV19; J: TRBJ1-5; CDR3: CASTYGASGQPQHF; DNA: TGTGCCAGTACCTACGGGGCGAGCGGGCAGCCCCAGCATTTT
size: NA; D: TRBD1; V: TRBV5-1; J: TRBJ2-3; CDR3: CASSTGQGGSTDTQYF; DNA: TGCGCCAGCAGCACGGGACAGGGTGGAAGCACAGATACGCAGTATTTT
size: NA; D: NA; V: TRBV7-9; J: TRBJ2-5; CDR3: CASSLATAAQETQYF; DNA: TGTGCCAGCAGCTTAGCGACTGCAGCTCAAGAGACCCAGTACTTC
size: NA; D: NA; V: TRBV7-8; J: TRBJ1-5; CDR3: CASSLWGGRDPQHF; DNA: TGTGCCAGCAGCTTATGGGGAGGGAGGGACCCCCAGCATTTT
size: NA; D: TRBD2; V: TRBV27; J: TRBJ2-7; CDR3: CASSFGGGEQYF; DNA: TGTGCCAGCAGTTTTGGGGGGGGCGAGCAGTACTTC
size: NA; D: NA; V: TRBV27; J: TRBJ2-7; CDR3: CASRSGPGGEQYF; DNA: TGTGCCAGCAGGTCTGGTCCTGGGGGGGAGCAGTACTTC
size: NA; D: TRBD1; V: TRBV9; J: TRBJ2-5; CDR3: CASRGQGQETQYF; DNA: TGTGCCAGCAGGGGACAGGGCCAAGAGACCCAGTACTTC
size: NA; D: TRBD1; V: TRBV14; J: TRBJ2-1; CDR3: CASSSDLDRGIKNEQFF; DNA: TGTGCCAGCAGCAGCGATCTAGACAGGGGAATAAAGAATGAGCAGTTCTTC
size: once; D: NA; V: TRBV28; J: TRBJ2-7; CDR3: CASSFLRGLTDYEQYF; DNA: TGTGCCAGCAGTTTCTTACGGGGATTGACGGACTACGAGCAGTACTTC
size: NA; D: NA; V: TRBV7-9; J: TRBJ2-7; CDR3: CASSPRTVRSSYEQYF; DNA: TGTGCCAGCAGCCCACGGACGGTGAGGAGCTCCTACGAGCAGTACTTC
size: NA; D: NA; V: TRBV4-1; J: TRBJ1-1; CDR3: CASSPEPGDQMNTEAFF; DNA: TGCGCCAGCAGCCCGGAACCAGGGGACCAGATGAACACTGAAGCTTTCTTT
size: NA; D: NA; V: TRBV19; J: TRBJ1-1; CDR3: CASSIGNTEAFF; DNA: TGTGCCAGTAGTATTGGAAACACTGAAGCTTTCTTT
size: NA; D: TRBD1; V: TRBV28; J: TRBJ1-3; CDR3: CASSKQGARNTIYF; DNA: TGTGCCAGCAGCAAACAGGGGGCAAGAAACACCATATATTTT
size: NA; D: TRBD1; V: TRBV6-6; J: TRBJ1-5; CDR3: CASSYPGTGVSWPQHF; DNA: TGTGCCAGCAGTTACCCGGGGACAGGGGTGTCGTGGCCCCAGCATTTT
size: NA; D: NA; V: TRBV4-1; J: TRBJ2-1; CDR3: CASSQVGGRVSYNEQFF; DNA: TGCGCCAGCAGCCAAGTGGGCGGGCGTGTATCCTACAATGAGCAGTTCTTC
size: NA; D: NA; V: TRBV9; J: TRBJ2-7; CDR3: CASSVGGGPTYEQYF; DNA: TGTGCCAGCAGCGTAGGGGGGGGCCCGACCTACGAGCAGTACTTC
size: NA; D: NA; V: TRBV9; J: TRBJ1-2; CDR3: CASSPGNYGYTF; DNA: TGTGCCAGCAGCCCGGGGAACTATGGCTACACCTTC
size: NA; D: NA; V: TRBV1; J: TRBJ2-1; CDR3: CTSSQAKGLAGDPYNEQFF; DNA: TGCACCAGCAGCCAAGCAAAGGGACTAGCGGGAGATCCCTACAATGAGCAGTTCTTC
size: NA; D: NA; V: TRBV5-1; J: TRBJ1-2; CDR3: CASSLEINYGYTF; DNA: TGCGCCAGCAGCTTGGAGATTAACTATGGCTACACCTTC
size: NA; D: NA; V: TRBV28; J: TRBJ2-6; CDR3: CASSSIQGSGANVLTF; DNA: TGTGCCAGCAGTTCGATCCAGGGTTCTGGGGCCAACGTCCTGACTTTC